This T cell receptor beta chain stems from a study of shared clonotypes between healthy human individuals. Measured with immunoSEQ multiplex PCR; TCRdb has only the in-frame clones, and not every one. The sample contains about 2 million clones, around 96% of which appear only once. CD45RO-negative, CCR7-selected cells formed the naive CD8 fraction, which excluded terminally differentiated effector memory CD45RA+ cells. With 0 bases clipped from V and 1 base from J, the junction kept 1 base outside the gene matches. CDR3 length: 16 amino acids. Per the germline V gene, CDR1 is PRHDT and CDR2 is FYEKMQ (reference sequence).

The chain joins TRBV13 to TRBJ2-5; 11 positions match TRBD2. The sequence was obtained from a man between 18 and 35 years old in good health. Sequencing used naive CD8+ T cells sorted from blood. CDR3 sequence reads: CASSLGTSGAQETQYF. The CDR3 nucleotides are TGTGCCAGCAGCTTAGGGACTAGCGGGGCCCAAGAGACCCAGTACTTC.